This T cell receptor (beta chain) was identified during a study of blood T cell repertoires in COVID-19. The trim removed 0 bases at V and 4 bases at J, leaving 8 bases unmatched. Per germline, CDR1 SEHNR and CDR2 FQNEAQ (reference sequence). This CDR3 contains 17 residues. Profiling relied on immunoSEQ multiplex PCR, and the TCRdb table lists in-frame clones only, not all of them. The sample has about 300,000 clones, about 85% seen once; the top ten hold 4.5% to 7%. The source of this sequence is a woman younger than 45 who had recovered from COVID-19. Sequenced: PBMCs or T cells enriched from blood (not recorded which). The rearrangement links TRBV7-9 to TRBJ2-3, with 9 bases fitting TRBD1. The CDR3 here is CASSLAADRGVPDTQYF. CDR3 DNA sequence: TGTGCCAGCAGCTTAGCGGCGGACAGGGGAGTCCCAGATACGCAGTATTTT.